This entry lists 3 T cell receptor beta chains sequenced from one sample in a study of T cell responses to AZD1222 COVID-19 vaccine. Produced via immunoSEQ multiplex PCR; TCRdb's table is partial and in-frame only. The repertoire holds 110,000 or so clones, with 70% to 90% as singletons. Material: peripheral blood, obtained 28 days after the second AZD1222 dose. These receptors were obtained from an adult who received the AZD1222 COVID-19 vaccine.

The chain is built from TRBV5-1 and TRBJ2-3, with 7 nucleotides matching TRBD2. The CDR3 is 15 residues long. Germline V gene data show CDR1 as SGHRS and CDR2 as YFSETQ. V shed 5 bases and J 0 bases; nucleotides not matched to a gene: 6. CDR3 sequence: CASSPQTSSTDTQYF. The CDR3 coding sequence is TGCGCCAGCAGTCCACAGACTAGCAGCACAGATACGCAGTATTTT.

The rearrangement links TRBV14 to TRBJ1-1; perhaps TRBD1 as D (5 bases). V dropped 1 base and J dropped 2 bases, with 8 bases sitting between them. Germline-derived CDR1 and CDR2 are SGHDN and FVKESK. The CDR3 has 14 residues. In DNA form, the CDR3 reads TGTGCCAGCAGCCAAGGAGGGGCCAACACTGAAGCTTTCTTT. Protein: CASSQGGANTEAFF.

This chain uses TRBV6-2 or TRBV6-3 with TRBJ1-4; D call uncertain. V was shortened by 5 bases and J by 8 bases, with 9 bases between the two germline ends. Germline V gene sequence: CDR1 MNHEY, CDR2 SVGEGT. The CDR3 is made up of 12 amino acids. CDR3 protein: CASSKTVEKLFF. CDR3 coding DNA: TGTGCCAGCAGTAAGACTGTGGAAAAACTGTTTTTT.